The 27 T cell receptor beta chains below were found in one sample sequenced in a study of T cell responses to AZD1222 COVID-19 vaccine. Assay: immunoSEQ multiplex PCR; the TCRdb copy retains only in-frame clones and omits some. The data hold around 140,000 clones, with roughly 90% observed a single time. The sample consisted of peripheral blood, taken on day 0 of AZD1222 vaccination. These receptors were obtained from an adult in good health.

The chain employs TRBV7-2 and TRBJ1-6, with a possible D match to TRBD1 (6 bases). From germline, CDR1 is SGHTA and CDR2 FQGNSA. V lost 5 bases and J lost 6, with 14 bases in between. This CDR3 region has 15 residues. CDR3 sequence: CASSPRTASNSPLHF. The CDR3 DNA reads as TGTGCCAGCAGCCCACGGACAGCTAGTAATTCACCCCTCCACTTT.

The gene calls are TRBV4-3 and TRBJ2-3, with 7 bases identical to TRBD2. The J segment lost 4 bases and the V segment lost 0 bases, leaving 13 bases of the junction unmatched. The length of the CDR3 is 18 residues. CDR1 LGHNA and CDR2 YSLEER come from the germline V gene. Written as DNA, the CDR3 is TGCGCCAGCAGCCAAGATATAGGGAGGGCCAGTTTCCCAGATACGCAGTATTTT. As protein: CASSQDIGRASFPDTQYF.

This chain joins TRBV4-3 and TRBJ2-4, with 9 bases identical to TRBD2. Germline assignment: CDR1 LGHNA and CDR2 YSLEER. The CDR3 covers 17 residues. Trimming at V came to 0 bases and at J to 6 bases, leaving 9 bases not matched to a gene. Here the CDR3 DNA reads TGCGCCAGCAGCCAAGAAGGGTGGCGGGGGGGACTAAACATTCAGTACTTC. Translating it yields CASSQEGWRGGLNIQYF.

This clone was observed once. DNA for the CDR3: TGTGCCAGCAGCTTAGTCGTGGGGACAGGAGAAGAGACCCAGTACTTC. This codes for CASSLVVGTGEETQYF. This sequence joins TRBV7-2 and TRBJ2-5; 8 nucleotides line up with TRBD1. Trimming took 1 base from V and 3 from J; bases not matched to a gene: 7. This CDR3 is 16 amino acids long. Germline CDR1 is SGHTA and CDR2 is FQGNSA. Drawing the rest from reference TRBV7-2 and TRBJ2-5, the complete variable domain is GAGVSQSPSNKVTEKGKDVELRCDPISGHTALYWYRQSLGQGLEFLIYFQGNSAPDKSGLPSDRFSAERTGGSVSTLTIQRTQQEDSAVYLCASSLVVGTGEETQYFGPGTRLLVL.

The chain links TRBV21-1 to TRBJ1-5; no check of the table's D call, TRBD1, against the DNA was made. TRBV21-1 is described as a pseudogene. The CDR3 is made up of 14 amino acids. The DNA for the CDR3 is TGTGCCGGGGGGACAGGGGTACAAGATCAGCCCCAGCATTTT. Its protein product is CAGGTGVQDQPQHF.

The CDR3 region is CASSRTYGAYEQYF. The CDR3 DNA reads as TGTGCCAGCAGCAGGACGTACGGAGCCTACGAGCAGTACTTC. The chain has TRBV11-3 and TRBJ2-7, with D unresolved. The germline V gene encodes CDR1 SGHNT and CDR2 YENEEA. The V and J ends lost 5 bases and 2 bases respectively, with 13 bases between them. This CDR3 contains 14 residues.

This chain uses TRBV28 with TRBJ2-3; 9 bases align to TRBD2. V lost 3 bases to trimming and J lost 2 bases; unmatched junction nucleotides: 3. Per germline, CDR1 MDHEN and CDR2 SYDVKM. The CDR3 length is 15 residues. The CDR3 loop reads CASSFAGGVTDTQYF. The CDR3 DNA reads TGTGCCAGCAGTTTTGCGGGAGGGGTCACAGATACGCAGTATTTT.

This clone was found once. The chain recombines TRBV25-1 with TRBJ2-1, with 8 bases that match TRBD1. Germline assignment: CDR1 MGHDK and CDR2 SYGVNS. The J segment lost 10 bases and the V segment lost 5 bases, leaving 1 base of the junction unmatched. The CDR3 is 11 amino acids. The CDR3: CASSPGGEQFF. The CDR3 DNA follows: TGTGCCAGCAGTCCAGGGGGCGAGCAGTTCTTC.

The CDR3 sequence: CASSEALQGLASPLHF. Written as DNA, the CDR3 is TGTGCCAGCAGTGAAGCGCTCCAGGGTTTGGCGTCACCCCTCCACTTT. The chain recombines TRBV6-1 with TRBJ1-6; D is perhaps TRBD1 (5 bases). Germline values: CDR1 MNHNS, CDR2 SASEGT. V lost 0 bases, J lost 10 bases, and 16 bases lay in between. CDR3 length equals 16 residues.

The J gene is TRBJ2-7, the V gene TRBV6-5; 9 positions agree with TRBD2. Germline CDR1 and CDR2: MNHEY and SVGAGI. With V trimmed by 2 bases and J by 11 bases, 4 bases remained unmatched. The CDR3 runs to 12 residues. The CDR3, as DNA: TGTGCCAGCAGTTACACTAGCGGGCCAAAGTACTTC. It encodes CASSYTSGPKYF.

The genes are TRBV12-2 and TRBJ1-1. TRBV12-2 counts as a pseudogene. The CDR3 totals 16 residues. The CDR3 coding sequence is TGTGCAAGTCGCTTATATGAGGGAATCCCTATTGCTGAAGCTTTCTTT. Amino acids: CASRLYEGIPIAEAFF.

This chain connects TRBV6-5 to TRBJ1-1; TRBD1 matches 7 bases. The germline V gene has CDR1 MNHEY and CDR2 SVGAGI. This CDR3 has 12 residues. Trimming at V came to 6 bases and at J to 11 bases, leaving 9 bases not matched to a gene. DNA of the CDR3: TGTGCCAGCAGGCGGGAGGGGGCCAAGGCTTTCTTT. Translated: CASRREGAKAFF.

The chain recombines TRBV24-1 with TRBJ2-7; unclear D gene. The CDR3 covers 14 residues. CDR1 is KGHDR, CDR2 SFDVKD, per germline. Trimming removed 9 bases from V and 2 bases from J, with 16 bases in between. The CDR3 loop is CATGPHADPYEQYF. As DNA, the CDR3 is TGTGCCACCGGCCCCCACGCAGATCCCTACGAGCAGTACTTC.

This clone was seen once. The chain employs TRBV4-3 and TRBJ1-1; 8 positions agree with TRBD1. The junction had 5 bases not matched to a gene; V was cut back by 8 bases and J by 0 bases. The V gene's germline CDR1 is LGHNA and CDR2 YSLEER. The CDR3 has 14 amino acids. The CDR3 reads CASSGGEVNTEAFF. The DNA of the CDR3 is TGCGCCAGCTCAGGGGGCGAGGTGAACACTGAAGCTTTCTTT.

This sequence joins TRBV5-5 and TRBJ2-5; 7 bases agree with TRBD2. Germline assignment: CDR1 SGHKS and CDR2 YYEKEE (reference sequence). The CDR3 extends over 16 amino acids. J gave up 1 base and V 0 bases, and 6 bases lay outside the gene matches. CDR3 nucleotide sequence: TGTGCCAGCAGCTTGGGTCCGGCGGGGGTCCAAGAGACCCAGTACTTC. Protein: CASSLGPAGVQETQYF.

The chain links TRBV27 to TRBJ1-4; no definite D call. Trimming stripped 0 bases from V and 2 bases from J, with 10 bases between. CDR1 and CDR2 from the germline V gene are MNHEY and SMNVEV (reference sequence). This CDR3 comprises 16 residues. Here the CDR3 DNA reads TGTGCCAGCAGTTTATCTCTACAGTTTACTAATGAAAAACTGTTTTTT. Translation: CASSLSLQFTNEKLFF.

The J gene is TRBJ1-2, the V gene TRBV6-5, with 12 bases aligning to TRBD1. The CDR3 is made up of 16 amino acids. Germline V CDR1 and CDR2: MNHEY, SVGAGI. V lost 3 bases and J lost 4; bases outside the gene matches: 6. In nucleotides, the CDR3 is TGTGCCAGCAGTTATTCCGGGACAGGGGGCACCTATGGCTACACCTTC. Its translation: CASSYSGTGGTYGYTF.

As DNA, the CDR3 is TGCGCCAGCAGCCAAGACTCAATAGTTTTAGATACGCAGTATTTT. It specifies CASSQDSIVLDTQYF. The chain recombines TRBV4-3 with TRBJ2-3; D is unclear. CDR1 LGHNA and CDR2 YSLEER come from the germline V gene. Between the trimmed V and J ends, which lost 0 bases and 5 bases, there was a span of 12 bases. CDR3 length equals 15 residues.

The chain couples TRBV12-3 or TRBV12-4 to TRBJ2-1; D gene uncertain. The CDR3 runs 11 residues. V lost 5 bases and J 5 bases, leaving 4 bases between the germline ends. CDR3 nucleotide sequence: TGTGCCAGCAGTGCGAACAATGAGCAGTTCTTC. This gives the protein CASSANNEQFF.

This clone has just one count. The chain recombines TRBV6-1 with TRBJ1-5; no clear D gene. Germline loops: CDR1 MNHNS, CDR2 SASEGT. The CDR3 has 11 amino acids. The ends were cut back, 2 bases at V and 7 bases at J, with 3 bases in the middle. The CDR3 bases are TGTGCCAGCAGTGAACCCCAGCCCCAGCATTTT. Translated: CASSEPQPQHF.

The chain uses TRBV3-1 (or the pseudogene TRBV3-2) and TRBJ1-1, with D perhaps TRBD1 (5 bases). Trimming pared 7 bases from V and 8 bases from J, leaving 23 bases between. The CDR3 has 15 residues. Germline CDR1 LGHDT, CDR2 YNNKEL (reference sequence). DNA of the CDR3: TGTGCCAGCATCCGGTCGGGACTATTCGCCTCAGAAGCTTTCTTT. It yields the protein CASIRSGLFASEAFF.

The chain has TRBV7-9 and TRBJ1-2, with a weak D call TRBD1 (6 bases). V dropped 2 bases and J dropped 5 bases, with 12 bases sitting between them. Germline assignment: CDR1 SEHNR and CDR2 FQNEAQ (reference sequence). The CDR3 has 14 residues. CDR3 residues: CASSLPTGYYGYTF. CDR3 sequence (DNA): TGTGCCAGCAGCTTACCTACAGGGTATTATGGCTACACCTTC. The full variable domain, completed using reference TRBV7-9 and TRBJ1-2, is DTGVSQNPRHKITKRGQNVTFRCDPISEHNRLYWYRQTLGQGPEFLTYFQNEAQLEKSRLLSDRFSAERPKGSFSTLEIQRTEQGDSAMYLCASSLPTGYYGYTFGSGTRLTVV.

J is TRBJ1-6 and V is TRBV28, with TRBD1 matching over 7 bases. The CDR3 is 13 amino acids. J gave up 16 bases and V 3 bases, and 9 bases lay outside the gene matches. Germline V CDR1 and CDR2: MDHEN, SYDVKM. The CDR3: CASSLHHRGHLHF. The CDR3 region has the DNA TGTGCCAGCAGTTTGCATCATAGGGGGCATCTCCACTTT.

The sample holds a few counts of this clone. The CDR3 here is CASRPGQGYGYTF. CDR3 coding DNA: TGTGCCAGCAGACCGGGACAGGGTTATGGCTACACCTTC. The gene calls are TRBV6-5 and TRBJ1-2; 9 nucleotides match TRBD1. With 6 bases clipped from V and 5 bases from J, the junction kept 4 bases outside the gene matches. The germline CDR1 and CDR2 sequences are MNHEY and SVGAGI. The CDR3 is 13 residues long.

The J gene is TRBJ1-2, the V gene TRBV6-2 or TRBV6-3; TRBD1 matches 7 bases. Germline V gene lookup returns CDR1 MNHEY and CDR2 SVGEGT. The J segment lost 3 bases and the V segment lost 6 bases, leaving 13 bases of the junction unmatched. This CDR3 contains 16 residues. The CDR3 DNA reads TGTGCCAGCAGCCTTTACGACAGGGCCGTCGACTATGGCTACACCTTC. Translating it yields CASSLYDRAVDYGYTF.

This sequence joins TRBV7-7 and TRBJ2-1; 7 nucleotides align to TRBD2. Germline V gene sequence: CDR1 SSHAT, CDR2 FNYEAQ (reference sequence). Germline trimming cut 5 bases from V and 2 bases from J; bases unmatched to any gene: 9. The CDR3 loop spans 16 amino acids. This CDR3 reads CASSPSAGSTYNEQFF. The DNA for the CDR3 is TGTGCCAGCAGCCCCTCAGCGGGGAGTACCTACAATGAGCAGTTCTTC.

The chain carries TRBV19 and TRBJ2-7; D uncertain. Trimming cost V 2 bases and J 4 bases, with 15 bases left between them. Germline CDR1 LNHDA, CDR2 SQIVND (reference sequence). CDR3 length equals 15 residues. CDR3 DNA: TGTGCCAGTAGTATAACCGCGGCAAATGTTTACGAGCAGTACTTC. Residues: CASSITAANVYEQYF.